This T cell receptor (beta chain) appears in the sequencing data of a study of blood T cell repertoires in COVID-19. At the level of the study: COVID-19 samples, acute and convalescent, were from the United States, Italy and Spain. T cells, B-cell-depleted T cells, or PBMCs supplied cDNA or gDNA.

V lost 8 bases and J lost 0, with 13 bases in between. CDR1 is MNHEY, CDR2 SVGAGI, per germline. The CDR3 runs 14 residues. Study processing details: Scientists estimated how many nucleated cells there were by amplifying reference gene primers. Clones were read by immunoSEQ multiplex PCR, and TCRdb kept only the in-frame ones, dropping some. For V, J and clone size, that table is used; D and trimming come from the DNA. The sample has about 50,000 clones, 70% to 90% seen once. V is TRBV6-5 and J is TRBJ1-1; D call uncertain. This receptor was taken from a woman aged 55-69 years with acute or convalescent COVID-19. Sequenced: peripheral blood. In DNA form, the CDR3 reads TGTGCCAGCCTAGTCCCGGGTATGAACACTGAAGCTTTCTTT. This sequence encodes CASLVPGMNTEAFF.